This note documents a single T cell receptor (beta chain) sequence. Assay used: immunoSEQ multiplex PCR; TCRdb lists only in-frame clones, some missing. The sample lists some 2,000,000 clones, 95% occurring once. V dropped 7 bases and J dropped 5 bases, with 8 bases sitting between them. The germline gives CDR1 MNHEY, CDR2 SVGAGI. The CDR3 contains 11 residues. This specimen comes from a study of shared clonotypes between healthy human individuals. This chain uses TRBV6-5 with TRBJ1-2; D not resolved. This clonotype originated in a man in his late teens or twenties in good health. Sequenced material: naive CD4+ T cells sorted from blood. Subset meaning: CD45RA+ positively selected. The CDR3 loop reads CASIDLYGYTF. The CDR3 coding sequence is TGTGCCAGCATAGACCTTTATGGCTACACCTTC.